The present T cell receptor beta chain was sequenced within a study of CD8+ T cells in alopecia areata. Germline V gene sequence: CDR1 SGDLS, CDR2 YYNGEE. V lost 3 bases, J lost 2 bases, and 5 bases stayed unmatched. This CDR3 is built from 15 residues. Extracted RNA was reverse transcribed into cDNA, the sequencing template. This table comes from immunoSEQ multiplex PCR, and its TCRdb copy is limited to in-frame clones, with some not included. The sample has 150,000 or so clones; roughly 50% are singletons. The specimen was CD4+ T cells sorted from blood. The receptor was isolated from a human donor with alopecia areata. The rearrangement joins TRBV9 to TRBJ2-3; 8 bases fit TRBD2. Here the CDR3 reads CASSAREGVTDTQYF. For the CDR3, the DNA is TGTGCCAGCAGCGCCCGGGAGGGAGTCACAGATACGCAGTATTTT.